This T cell receptor beta chain emerged from a study of T-cell reconstitution after alpha-beta-depleted transplantation in children. Library preparation (for TCRbeta) was performed with unique molecular identifiers. TCRdb ran MiXCR on the PCR reads and lists one entry per CDR3 protein. The sample contains approximately 800,000 distinct CDR3 sequences, 16% of which appear only once. The germline V gene has CDR1 SEHNR and CDR2 FQNEAQ (reference sequence). The CDR3 is 15 residues long. The V and J ends lost 2 bases and 0 bases, in that order; junction bases with no gene match: 3. The chain carries TRBV7-9 and TRBJ2-5; 7 bases are shared with TRBD2. This specimen was PBMCs, mostly from graft donor cells, taken 360 days after TCRalphabeta/CD19-depleted stem cell transplant. This TCR was recovered from a male patient younger than 18 who had a stem cell transplant for acute lymphoblastic leukemia, so the T cells may come from the graft donor. The CDR3 DNA reads TGTGCCAGCAGCTTAAGGGGACTAAACCAAGAGACCCAGTACTTC. This codes for CASSLRGLNQETQYF.